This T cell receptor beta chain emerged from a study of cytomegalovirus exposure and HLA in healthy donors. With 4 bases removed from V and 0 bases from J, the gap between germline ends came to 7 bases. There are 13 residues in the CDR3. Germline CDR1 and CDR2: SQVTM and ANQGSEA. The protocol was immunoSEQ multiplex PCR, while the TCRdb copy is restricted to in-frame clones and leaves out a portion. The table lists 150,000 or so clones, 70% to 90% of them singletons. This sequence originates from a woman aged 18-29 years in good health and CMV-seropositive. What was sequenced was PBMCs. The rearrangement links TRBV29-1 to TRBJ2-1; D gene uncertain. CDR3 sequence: CSVVRSSYNEQFF. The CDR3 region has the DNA TGCAGCGTTGTAAGGAGCTCCTACAATGAGCAGTTCTTC.